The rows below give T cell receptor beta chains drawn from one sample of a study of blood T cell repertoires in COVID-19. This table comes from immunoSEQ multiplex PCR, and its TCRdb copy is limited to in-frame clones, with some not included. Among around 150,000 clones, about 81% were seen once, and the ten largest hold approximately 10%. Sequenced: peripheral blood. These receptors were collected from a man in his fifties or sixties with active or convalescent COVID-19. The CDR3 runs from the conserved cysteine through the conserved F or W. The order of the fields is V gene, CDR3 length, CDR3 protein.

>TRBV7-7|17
CASSLGRSSGKAGELFF
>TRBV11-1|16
CASSLARGLDNSPLHF
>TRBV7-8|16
CASSLIGLAGTYEQYF
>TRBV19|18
CASSIITSPRGTPYEQYF
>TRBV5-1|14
CASSALRGANVLTF
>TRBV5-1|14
CASSQDPSGNTIYF
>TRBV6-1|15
CASSERDRASYEQYF
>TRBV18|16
CASSPPRAANNSPLHF
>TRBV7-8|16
CASSLESVGTGDTQYF
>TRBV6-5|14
CASSAQGSAYEQYF
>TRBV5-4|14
CASSSKSGGTEAFF
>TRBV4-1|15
CASSQDFPGEYEQYF
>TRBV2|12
CARGSGANVLTF
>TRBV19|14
CASSTHREPNEQYF
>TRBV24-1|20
CATSDSRQGRRGSGANVLTF
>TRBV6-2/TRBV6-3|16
CASRRGRGGRADTQYF
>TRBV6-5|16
CASSYSRVFPSDEQYF
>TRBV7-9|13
CASSSSGVWGYTF
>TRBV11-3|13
CASSRTGSPEAFF
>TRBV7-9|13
CASSTEISTEAFF
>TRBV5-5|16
CASTLDRAAGNTEAFF
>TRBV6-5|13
CASSSLGWDTIYF
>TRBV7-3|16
CASSSIRQAAQETQYF
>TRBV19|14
CASNRAGATDTQYF
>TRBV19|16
CASSQPTSGFTDTQYF
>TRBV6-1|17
CASSASGRTPGGEKLFF
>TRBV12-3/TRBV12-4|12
CASSSDWLEQFF
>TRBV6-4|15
CASSKEGYGNQPQHF
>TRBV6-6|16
CASSQIQGAGNQPQHF
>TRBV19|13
CASSMRRAYEQYF
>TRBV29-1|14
CSVPRLNYQETQYF
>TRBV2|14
CASNIAGRTDTQYF
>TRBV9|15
CASSPPGTGANVLTF
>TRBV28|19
CASSSPGLAGGAHTDTQYF
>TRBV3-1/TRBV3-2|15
CASSHRVLSGNTIYF
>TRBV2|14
CASRTTGGGFEQYF
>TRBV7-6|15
CASSGPGLDTDTQYF
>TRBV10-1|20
CASSESRGGRAGRNTGELFF
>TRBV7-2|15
CASRYLAGGPDTQYF
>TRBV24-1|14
CATSDRRGGPGYTF
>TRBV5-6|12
CASSSQTRQQFF
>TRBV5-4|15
CASSAKREAPDTQYF
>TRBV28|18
CASTSTGGYVVSGNTIYF
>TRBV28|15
CASSSGGVANQPQHF
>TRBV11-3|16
CASSSGTSGGTDTQYF
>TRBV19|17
CASSIEGSGRAGGEQFF
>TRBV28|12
CASTLSGREQYF
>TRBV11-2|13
CASSFRLNTEAFF
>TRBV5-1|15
CASSFRSGSAAEAFF
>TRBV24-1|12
CATSDFGDEQFF
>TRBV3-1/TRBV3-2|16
CASSQGGQLSKNIQYF
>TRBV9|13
CASSVAPAYEQYF
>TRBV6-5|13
CASGGTSGYEQYF
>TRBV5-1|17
CASSPGTGNILSQPQHF
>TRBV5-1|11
CASSQSYEQYF
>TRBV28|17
CASSPRDRGVSNYGYTF
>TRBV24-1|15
CATSDRRDSSYGYTF
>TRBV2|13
CASSLNTHYGYTF